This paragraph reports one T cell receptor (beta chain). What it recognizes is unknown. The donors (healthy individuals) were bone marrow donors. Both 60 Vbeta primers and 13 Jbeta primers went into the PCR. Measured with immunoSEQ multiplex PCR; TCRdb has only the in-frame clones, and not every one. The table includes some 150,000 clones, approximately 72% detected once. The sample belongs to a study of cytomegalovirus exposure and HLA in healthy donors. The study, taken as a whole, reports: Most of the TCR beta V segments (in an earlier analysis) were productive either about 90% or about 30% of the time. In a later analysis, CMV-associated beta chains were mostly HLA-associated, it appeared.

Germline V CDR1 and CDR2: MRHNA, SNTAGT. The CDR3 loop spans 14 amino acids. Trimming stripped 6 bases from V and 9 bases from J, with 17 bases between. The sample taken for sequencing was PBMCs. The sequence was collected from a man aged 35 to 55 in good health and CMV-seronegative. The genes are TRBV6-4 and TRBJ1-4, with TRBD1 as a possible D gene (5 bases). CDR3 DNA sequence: TGTGCCAGCAGGGCTGGACAACCGACAAAAAAACTGTTTTTT. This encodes CASRAGQPTKKLFF.